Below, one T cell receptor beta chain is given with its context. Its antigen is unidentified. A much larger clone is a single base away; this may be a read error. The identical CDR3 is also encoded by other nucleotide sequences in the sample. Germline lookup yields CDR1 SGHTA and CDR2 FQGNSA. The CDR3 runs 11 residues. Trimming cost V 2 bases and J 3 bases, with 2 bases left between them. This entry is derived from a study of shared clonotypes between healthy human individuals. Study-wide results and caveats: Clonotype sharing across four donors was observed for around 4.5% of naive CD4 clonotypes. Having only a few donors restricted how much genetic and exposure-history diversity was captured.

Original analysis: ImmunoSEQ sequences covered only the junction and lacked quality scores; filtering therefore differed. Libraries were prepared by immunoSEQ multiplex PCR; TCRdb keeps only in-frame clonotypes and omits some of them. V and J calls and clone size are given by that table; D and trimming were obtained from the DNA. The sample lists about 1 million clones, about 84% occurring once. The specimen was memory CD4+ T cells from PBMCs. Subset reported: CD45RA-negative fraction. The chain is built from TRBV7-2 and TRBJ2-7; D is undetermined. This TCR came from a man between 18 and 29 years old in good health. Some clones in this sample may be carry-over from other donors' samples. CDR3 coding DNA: TGTGCCAGCAGCTTATACTACGAGCAGTACTTC. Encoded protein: CASSLYYEQYF.